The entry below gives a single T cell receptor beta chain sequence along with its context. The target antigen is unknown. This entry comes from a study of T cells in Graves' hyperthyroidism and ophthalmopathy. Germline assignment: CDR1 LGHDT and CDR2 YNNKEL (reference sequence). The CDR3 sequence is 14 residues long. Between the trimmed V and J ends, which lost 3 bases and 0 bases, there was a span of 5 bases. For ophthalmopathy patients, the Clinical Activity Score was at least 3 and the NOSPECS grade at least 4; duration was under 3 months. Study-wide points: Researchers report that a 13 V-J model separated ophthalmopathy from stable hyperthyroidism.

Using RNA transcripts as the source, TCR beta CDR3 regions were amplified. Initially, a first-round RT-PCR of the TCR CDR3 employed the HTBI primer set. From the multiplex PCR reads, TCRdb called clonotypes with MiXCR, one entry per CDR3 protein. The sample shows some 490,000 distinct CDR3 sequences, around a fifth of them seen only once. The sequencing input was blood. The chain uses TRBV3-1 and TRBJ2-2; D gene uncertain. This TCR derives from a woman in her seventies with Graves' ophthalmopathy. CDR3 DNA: TGTGCCAGCAGCCATGGGACGAACACCGGGGAGCTGTTTTTT. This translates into CASSHGTNTGELFF.